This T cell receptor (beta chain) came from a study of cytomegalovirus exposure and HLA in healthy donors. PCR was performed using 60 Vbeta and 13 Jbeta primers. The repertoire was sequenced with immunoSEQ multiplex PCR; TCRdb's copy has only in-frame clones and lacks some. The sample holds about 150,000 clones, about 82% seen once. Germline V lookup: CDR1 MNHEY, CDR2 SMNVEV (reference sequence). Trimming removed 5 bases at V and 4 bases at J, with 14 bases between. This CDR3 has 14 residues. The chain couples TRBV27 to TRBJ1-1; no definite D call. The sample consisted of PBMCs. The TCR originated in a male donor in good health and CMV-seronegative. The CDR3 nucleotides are TGTGCCAGCAGTCCACTCGAACGGGGCACTGAAGCTTTCTTT. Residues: CASSPLERGTEAFF.